This is a list of T cell receptor beta chains from one sample in a study of HIV-infected patients and healthy controls. TCRdb passed the 5' RACE reads through MiXCR, listing each CDR3 protein once. This sample yields 5,000 to 7,000 distinct CDR3 sequences, of which roughly 11% are seen a single time; over 25% belongs to the top ten. This material consisted of blood, taken before antiretroviral therapy. These TCRs come from an adult with HIV infection. Both conserved end residues are part of each CDR3. Each record gives: V gene, D gene, J gene, clone size, CDR3 DNA, CDR3 protein. The D gene is left open where the match is weak. Expanded clones are given a class, and other clones once, few, many or no size at all.

V: TRBV6-2/TRBV6-3; D: -; J: TRBJ2-1; size: medium-sized; DNA: TGTGCCAGCAGTTTCCCGACGACAGACAATGAGCAGTTCTTC; CDR3: CASSFPTTDNEQFF
V: TRBV7-9; D: -; J: TRBJ2-7; size: medium-sized; DNA: TGTGCCAGCAGTTATGGGGGCAGCGAGCAGTACTTC; CDR3: CASSYGGSEQYF
V: TRBV19; D: -; J: TRBJ1-1; size: many; DNA: TGTGCCAGTAACCCGGAAATGAACACTGAAGCTTTCTTT; CDR3: CASNPEMNTEAFF
V: TRBV3-1; D: -; J: TRBJ2-7; size: -; DNA: TGTGCCAGCACCGGGATGACCGAGCAGTACTTC; CDR3: CASTGMTEQYF
V: TRBV2; D: -; J: TRBJ1-2; size: -; DNA: TGTGCCAGCAGTGAGGGTGACGGCCGTGGCTACACCTTC; CDR3: CASSEGDGRGYTF
V: TRBV19; D: -; J: TRBJ1-1; size: few; DNA: TGTGCCAGTAGAATAAATCCGGATATGAACACTGAAGCTTTCTTT; CDR3: CASRINPDMNTEAFF
V: TRBV4-2; D: TRBD2; J: TRBJ2-3; size: -; DNA: TGTGCCAGCAGCCAGGAACTAGCGGATACGCAGTATTTT; CDR3: CASSQELADTQYF
V: TRBV12-3/TRBV12-4; D: -; J: TRBJ2-4; size: medium-sized; DNA: TGTGCCAGCAGTTTAATGGCAGCCGTAGCCAAAAACATTCAGTACTTC; CDR3: CASSLMAAVAKNIQYF
V: TRBV19; D: -; J: TRBJ1-1; size: few; DNA: TGTGCCAGTAGTAGCCGACGGACAGTTGCAACCATGAACACTGAAGCTTTCTTT; CDR3: CASSSRRTVATMNTEAFF
V: TRBV7-2; D: TRBD2; J: TRBJ2-7; size: many; DNA: TGTGCCAGCAGCTTGACTAGCGCTTACGAGCAGTACTTC; CDR3: CASSLTSAYEQYF
V: TRBV7-2; D: -; J: TRBJ1-4; size: -; DNA: TGTGCCAGCAGTCGGAGACCTAATGAAAAACTGTTTTTT; CDR3: CASSRRPNEKLFF
V: TRBV6-6; D: -; J: TRBJ1-1; size: medium-sized; DNA: TGTGCCAGCAGTTGGGGGCAGGGTAACACTGAAGCTTTCTTT; CDR3: CASSWGQGNTEAFF
V: TRBV19; D: TRBD2; J: TRBJ2-1; size: few; DNA: TGTGCCAGTAGTATATATGGGTTTGGTAGCGGGAGCGAGCAGTTCTTC; CDR3: CASSIYGFGSGSEQFF
V: TRBV28; D: -; J: TRBJ1-1; size: few; DNA: TGTGCCAGCAGTTTTATTACAGGGTATTCCGGTGAAGCTTTCTTT; CDR3: CASSFITGYSGEAFF
V: TRBV29-1; D: -; J: TRBJ2-6; size: -; DNA: TGCAGCGTGGCGCGGGGTGGGGCCAACGTCCTGACTTTC; CDR3: CSVARGGANVLTF
V: TRBV10-2; D: -; J: TRBJ1-1; size: medium-sized; DNA: TGCGCCAGCAGCGCGGATGGACTGAACACTGAAGCTTTCTTT; CDR3: CASSADGLNTEAFF
V: TRBV28; D: TRBD1; J: TRBJ1-5; size: -; DNA: TGTGCCAGCAGACTCGGACAGGGTCGCAATCAGCCCCAGCATTTT; CDR3: CASRLGQGRNQPQHF
V: TRBV28; D: -; J: TRBJ1-5; size: few; DNA: TGTGCCAGCAGTTTCAATCAGCCCCAGCATTTT; CDR3: CASSFNQPQHF
V: TRBV5-1; D: -; J: TRBJ1-1; size: large; DNA: TGCGCCAGCAGCTTGAAGGGGACTGGAACTTTCTTT; CDR3: CASSLKGTGTFF
V: TRBV20-1; D: -; J: TRBJ1-6; size: medium-sized; DNA: TGCAGTGCTAGAGACGACCACTCCTATAATTCACCCCTCCACTTT; CDR3: CSARDDHSYNSPLHF
V: TRBV12-3/TRBV12-4; D: -; J: TRBJ1-1; size: -; DNA: TGTGCCAGCAGTTTGTTTGGAGAAAACACTGAAGCTTTCTTT; CDR3: CASSLFGENTEAFF
V: TRBV7-9; D: -; J: TRBJ2-1; size: medium-sized; DNA: TGTGCCAGCAGCCCCCGGGCCGGACTTCACAATGAGCAGTTCTTC; CDR3: CASSPRAGLHNEQFF
V: TRBV19; D: -; J: TRBJ2-2; size: -; DNA: TGTGCCAGTAGGTTATCTCAGGGGTTGAGCGGGGAGCTGTTTTTT; CDR3: CASRLSQGLSGELFF
V: TRBV5-1; D: TRBD2; J: TRBJ2-1; size: -; DNA: TGCGCCAGCAGCTTTGGACTAGCGGGAGGGGGTGAGCAGTTCTTC; CDR3: CASSFGLAGGGEQFF
V: TRBV29-1; D: -; J: TRBJ2-1; size: -; DNA: TGCAGCGTGGCCAACACTAGAGACAATGAGCAGTTCTTC; CDR3: CSVANTRDNEQFF
V: TRBV3-1; D: -; J: TRBJ1-1; size: many; DNA: TGTGCCAGCAGCCAAGAAAAATGGCAACAGGCGAACACTGAAGCTTTCTTT; CDR3: CASSQEKWQQANTEAFF
V: TRBV12-3/TRBV12-4; D: -; J: TRBJ1-1; size: many; DNA: TGTGCCAGCAGAACCCGAGACAGAACGAACACTGAAGCTTTCTTT; CDR3: CASRTRDRTNTEAFF
V: TRBV27; D: TRBD1; J: TRBJ2-1; size: medium-sized; DNA: TGTGCCACACAGGGGGCGGATGAGCAGTTCTTC; CDR3: CATQGADEQFF
V: TRBV20-1; D: TRBD1; J: TRBJ1-2; size: medium-sized; DNA: TGCAGTGCTCCGGACAGGGAAAACGAGGGCTACACCTTC; CDR3: CSAPDRENEGYTF
V: TRBV30; D: -; J: TRBJ2-7; size: many; DNA: TGTGCCTGGAGTCCTCTGGGGGGGCGGGAGCCCTACGAGCAGTACTTC; CDR3: CAWSPLGGREPYEQYF
V: TRBV18; D: TRBD1; J: TRBJ1-2; size: -; DNA: TGTGCCAGCTCACCACGGATAACCGGGACAGGGAGGGAGTATGGCTACACCTTC; CDR3: CASSPRITGTGREYGYTF